This entry lists 21 T cell receptor beta chains sequenced from one sample in a study of blood T cell repertoires in COVID-19 (dated by TCRdb to between 2020 and 2021). The library was built by means of the immunoSEQ multiplex PCR assay. In TCRdb, the immuneACCESS table is reduced to in-frame sequences with V and J assigned. These tables do not hold every clone; where another copy was compared, an unresolved V gene accounts for under half, and the others remain unexplained. A total of about 200,000 clones appear in this sample, more than 85% of them only once. The ten largest clones add up to over 0.75% of the sample. The sample was peripheral blood. Every receptor here comes from a man in his sixties with COVID-19, enrolled during active disease.

Concerning this clone itself: This sample includes further DNA sequences coding for the same CDR3. The rearrangement links TRBV7-3 to TRBJ2-3, with 8 bases aligning to TRBD1. J gave up 2 bases and V 5 bases, and 3 bases lay outside the gene matches. The CDR3 extends over 14 amino acids. The germline V gene has CDR1 SGHTA and CDR2 FQGTGA. The DNA for the CDR3 is TGTGCCAGCAGCCAGGGGGCCTCCACAGATACGCAGTATTTT. Translation: CASSQGASTDTQYF.

The chain carries TRBV19 and TRBJ1-5; 7 bases agree with TRBD1. V lost 0 bases, J lost 4 bases, and 9 bases stayed unmatched. The CDR3 extends over 17 amino acids. Germline V gene lookup returns CDR1 LNHDA and CDR2 SQIVND (reference sequence). The CDR3, as DNA: TGTGCCAGTAGTATAGAGGGACGACAGGGTGGAAATCAGCCCCAGCATTTT. It codes for CASSIEGRQGGNQPQHF.

J is TRBJ2-3 and V is TRBV10-3, with a weak D call TRBD2 (6 bases). V was pared by 4 bases and J by 5 bases, with 10 bases between. CDR3 length: 13 residues. Germline CDR1 and CDR2: ENHRY and SYGVKD. CDR3 residues: CAISAGGEDTQYF. CDR3 coding DNA: TGTGCCATCAGTGCGGGCGGGGAAGATACGCAGTATTTT.

The V gene is TRBV27, the J gene TRBJ2-7; 10 bases align to TRBD1. The CDR3 is made up of 15 amino acids. The V gene end was trimmed by 5 bases and the J gene end by 2 bases; junction bases not matched to a gene: 6. Germline values: CDR1 MNHEY, CDR2 SMNVEV (reference sequence). Here the CDR3 reads CASSLRDRGPYEQYF. CDR3 bases: TGTGCCAGCAGTCTACGGGACAGGGGACCCTACGAGCAGTACTTC.

This clone was found once. This chain links TRBV2 with TRBJ2-1; D is ambiguous. V gave up 4 bases and J gave up 9 bases, with 13 bases separating them. The CDR3 totals 13 residues. Germline V gene sequence: CDR1 SNHLY, CDR2 FYNNEI. CDR3 amino acids: CASSATVIPEQFF. The CDR3 nucleotides are TGTGCCAGCAGTGCGACTGTCATTCCTGAGCAGTTCTTC. Variable domain in full (rest from reference TRBV2 and TRBJ2-1): EPEVTQTPSHQVTQMGQEVILRCVPISNHLYFYWYRQILGQKVEFLVSFYNNEISEKSEIFDDQFSVERPDGSNFTLKIRSTKLEDSAMYFCASSATVIPEQFFGPGTRLTVL.

The chain joins TRBV12-5 to TRBJ2-3, with D perhaps TRBD2 (5 bases). CDR1 is LGHNT, CDR2 FRNRAP, per germline. The CDR3 is made up of 14 amino acids. With 2 bases removed from V and 2 bases from J, the gap between germline ends came to 8 bases. In DNA form, the CDR3 reads TGTGCTAGTGGTTTGCAAGCGGCCACAGATACGCAGTATTTT. It yields the protein CASGLQAATDTQYF.

CDR3 residues: CASMENSGNTIYF. In DNA form, the CDR3 reads TGCGCCAGCATGGAGAACTCTGGAAACACCATATATTTT. The chain links TRBV5-1 to TRBJ1-3, with unresolved D. Germline V gene data show CDR1 as SGHRS and CDR2 as YFSETQ. V dropped 6 bases and J dropped 0 bases, with 7 bases sitting between them. The CDR3 spans 13 residues. Looking up the rest from reference TRBV5-1 and TRBJ1-3 gives the full variable domain: KAGVTQTPRYLIKTRGQQVTLSCSPISGHRSVSWYQQTPGQGLQFLFEYFSETQRNKGNFPGRFSGRQFSNSRSEMNVSTLELGDSALYLCASMENSGNTIYFGEGSWLTVV.

This clone was recorded only once. The chain uses TRBV30 and TRBJ2-2; TRBD1 matches 11 bases. From germline, CDR1 is GTSNPN and CDR2 SVGIG (reference sequence). Unmatched junction bases numbered 7, after V lost 3 bases and J lost 4 bases. This CDR3 has 16 amino acids. The CDR3 loop is CAWSGAGTGGTGELFF. The DNA of the CDR3 is TGTGCCTGGAGCGGAGCCGGGACAGGGGGCACCGGGGAGCTGTTTTTT.

The rearrangement joins TRBV10-1 to TRBJ2-7; 7 nucleotides line up with TRBD1. Germline CDR1 and CDR2: WNHNN and SYGVQD (reference sequence). Trimming cost V 0 bases and J 5 bases; bases outside gene matches: 7. The CDR3 is 15 residues long. The CDR3 DNA reads as TGCGCCAGCAGTGAGTCGACAGGGCGGCTGGACGAGCAGTACTTC. Translation gives CASSESTGRLDEQYF.

This chain links TRBV2 with TRBJ1-4; TRBD1 matches at 7 bases. This CDR3 has 13 amino acids. Germline trimming cut 7 bases from V and 7 bases from J; bases unmatched to any gene: 6. Germline loops: CDR1 SNHLY, CDR2 FYNNEI. The CDR3 spells CASNTGVREKLFF. CDR3 DNA: TGTGCCAGCAACACAGGGGTTCGTGAAAAACTGTTTTTT.

Here the CDR3 reads CASSHSFSGGQQETQYF. CDR3 DNA sequence: TGCGCCAGCAGCCACTCTTTTAGTGGGGGCCAGCAAGAGACCCAGTACTTC. The J gene is TRBJ2-5, the V gene TRBV4-1; a possible D gene is TRBD1 (6 bases). The V and J ends lost 3 bases and 2 bases respectively, with 19 bases between them. Germline V lookup: CDR1 MGHRA, CDR2 YSYEKL. The CDR3 is made up of 17 amino acids.

The V call is TRBV6-1, the J call TRBJ2-2; 10 bases fit TRBD1. CDR3 length equals 15 residues. Germline V gives CDR1 MNHNS, CDR2 SASEGT. V lost 3 bases and J lost 5; bases outside the gene matches: 3. CDR3 sequence: CASSETGGRTGELFF. For the CDR3, the DNA is TGTGCCAGCAGTGAGACAGGGGGCCGAACCGGGGAGCTGTTTTTT.

The chain couples TRBV4-2 to TRBJ1-1; D may be TRBD1 (5 bases). Germline-derived CDR1 and CDR2 are LGHNA and YNFKEQ. The CDR3 contains 15 residues. Trimming shortened V by 0 bases and J by 0 bases, and 8 bases separated the two germline ends. The CDR3 loop is CASSQDAGMNTEAFF. CDR3 DNA: TGTGCCAGCAGCCAAGATGCAGGGATGAACACTGAAGCTTTCTTT.

The chain employs TRBV7-8 and TRBJ1-4; 12 nucleotides line up with TRBD1. Trimming cost V 5 bases and J 8 bases; bases outside gene matches: 6. In germline, CDR1 is SGHVS, CDR2 FQNEAQ. The CDR3 is 15 residues long. The DNA for the CDR3 is TGTGCCAGCAGCCCGGGGACAGGGGGCCGAGAAAAACTGTTTTTT. Translated, it gives CASSPGTGGREKLFF.

The V call is TRBV27, the J call TRBJ2-1, with TRBD1 as a possible D gene (6 bases). V shed 2 bases and J shed 6 bases, with 11 bases lying between them. The V gene's germline CDR1 is MNHEY and CDR2 SMNVEV (reference sequence). This CDR3 region has 14 residues. The CDR3, as DNA: TGTGCCAGCAGTTTACAGGGGTCTGGCAATGAGCAGTTCTTC. It translates to CASSLQGSGNEQFF.

CDR3 sequence: CASSPPGFGSNQPQHF. The CDR3 DNA follows: TGTGCCAGCTCCCCCCCGGGATTTGGAAGCAATCAGCCCCAGCATTTT. The rearrangement uses TRBV11-3 and TRBJ1-5; no firm D call. V lost 8 bases, J lost 1 base, and 18 bases lay in between. This CDR3 contains 16 residues. Germline CDR1 reads SGHNT; CDR2 reads YENEEA.

The chain links TRBV7-2 to TRBJ2-6; D remains ambiguous. This CDR3 has 16 amino acids. Between the trimmed V and J ends, which lost 4 bases and 0 bases, there was a span of 10 bases. The germline CDR1 and CDR2 sequences are SGHTA and FQGNSA. The CDR3: CASSSVSRSGANVLTF. CDR3 coding DNA: TGTGCCAGCAGCTCCGTATCCCGCTCTGGGGCCAACGTCCTGACTTTC.

This chain connects TRBV13 to TRBJ2-1, with 10 bases aligning to TRBD1. The CDR3 covers 14 residues. The V segment lost 5 bases and the J segment 10 bases; nucleotides outside the gene matches: 8. Per the germline V gene, CDR1 is PRHDT and CDR2 is FYEKMQ (reference sequence). The CDR3 sequence is CASSAGTGVREQFF. As DNA, the CDR3 is TGTGCCAGCAGCGCCGGGACAGGGGTTCGAGAGCAGTTCTTC. The whole variable domain, filled in from reference TRBV13 and TRBJ2-1, reads AAGVIQSPRHLIKEKRETATLKCYPIPRHDTVYWYQQGPGQDPQFLISFYEKMQSDKGSIPDRFSAQQFSDYHSELNMSSLELGDSALYFCASSAGTGVREQFFGPGTRLTVL.

The V gene is TRBV19, the J gene TRBJ1-5; the D is unclear. The CDR3 runs to 16 residues. Looked up from germline, CDR1 is LNHDA and CDR2 is SQIVND (reference sequence). Between the trimmed V and J ends, which lost 4 bases and 3 bases, there was a span of 16 bases. The CDR3 region has the DNA TGTGCCAGTAGTACCCCCGGTGGCGGGCACAATCAGCCCCAGCATTTT. This gives the protein CASSTPGGGHNQPQHF.

The gene calls are TRBV24-1 and TRBJ2-5, with a tentative D call TRBD2 (5 bases). V was clipped by 0 bases and J by 10 bases, with 8 bases between them. The length of the CDR3 is 12 residues. Per germline, CDR1 KGHDR and CDR2 SFDVKD. CDR3 sequence reads: CATSDLLGSQYF. The CDR3 DNA reads as TGTGCCACCAGTGATTTGCTGGGGAGCCAGTACTTC.

The chain joins TRBV7-2 to TRBJ2-7; the D is unclear. The CDR3 has 14 residues. The V end was cut by 2 bases, the J end by 2 bases, with 10 bases between. CDR1 is SGHTA and CDR2 is FQGNSA in the germline V gene. The CDR3 region has the DNA TGTGCCAGCAGCTTACCACAGCTCCCCTACGAGCAGTACTTC. Translated, it gives CASSLPQLPYEQYF.